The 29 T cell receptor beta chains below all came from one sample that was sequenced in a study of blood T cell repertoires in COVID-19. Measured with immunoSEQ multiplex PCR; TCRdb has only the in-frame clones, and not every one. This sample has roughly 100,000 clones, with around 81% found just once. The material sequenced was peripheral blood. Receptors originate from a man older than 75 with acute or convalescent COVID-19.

The CDR3, as DNA: TGCGCCAGCAGCCATGACAGTGTACAAGAGACCCAGTACTTC. This codes for CASSHDSVQETQYF. The chain joins TRBV5-1 to TRBJ2-5, with D possibly TRBD1 on 5 matching bases. Deletions cut 4 bases from V and 2 bases from J, with 12 bases between. The germline gives CDR1 SGHRS, CDR2 YFSETQ. The length of the CDR3 is 14 residues. Drawing the rest from reference TRBV5-1 and TRBJ2-5, the complete variable domain is KAGVTQTPRYLIKTRGQQVTLSCSPISGHRSVSWYQQTPGQGLQFLFEYFSETQRNKGNFPGRFSGRQFSNSRSEMNVSTLELGDSALYLCASSHDSVQETQYFGPGTRLLVL.

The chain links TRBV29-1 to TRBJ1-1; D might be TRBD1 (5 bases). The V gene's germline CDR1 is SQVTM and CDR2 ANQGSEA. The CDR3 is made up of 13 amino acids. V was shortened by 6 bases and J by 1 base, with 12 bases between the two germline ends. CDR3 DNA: TGCAGCGTGCCCGGGACTAGGAACACTGAAGCTTTCTTT. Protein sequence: CSVPGTRNTEAFF.

The CDR3 spells CASSLTGDSYEQYF. The CDR3 bases are TGCGCCAGCAGCTTGACAGGAGACTCCTACGAGCAGTACTTC. The chain combines TRBV5-1 with TRBJ2-7; D is possibly TRBD1 (5 bases). Trimming removed 1 base from V and 0 bases from J, with 8 bases in between. This CDR3 has 14 amino acids. Germline V gives CDR1 SGHRS, CDR2 YFSETQ.

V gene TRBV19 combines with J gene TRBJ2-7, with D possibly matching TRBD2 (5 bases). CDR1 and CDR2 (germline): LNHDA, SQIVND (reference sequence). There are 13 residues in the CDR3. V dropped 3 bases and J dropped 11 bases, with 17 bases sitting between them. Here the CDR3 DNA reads TGTGCCAGTAGTATGACTACTTCGAGCAGTAAGTACTTC. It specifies CASSMTTSSSKYF.

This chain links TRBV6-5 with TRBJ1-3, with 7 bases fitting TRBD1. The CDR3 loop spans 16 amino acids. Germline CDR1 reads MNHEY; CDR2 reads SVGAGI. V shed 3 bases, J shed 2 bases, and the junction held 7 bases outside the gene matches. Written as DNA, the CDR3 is TGTGCCAGCAGTTATACAGGGGTAAAAACTGGAAACACCATATATTTT. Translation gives CASSYTGVKTGNTIYF.

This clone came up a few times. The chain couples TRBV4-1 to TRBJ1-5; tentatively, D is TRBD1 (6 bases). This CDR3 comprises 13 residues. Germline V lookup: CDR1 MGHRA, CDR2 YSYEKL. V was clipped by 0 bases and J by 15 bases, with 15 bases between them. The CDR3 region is CASSQDDWGPRHF. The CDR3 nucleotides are TGCGCCAGCAGCCAAGATGATTGGGGGCCACGGCATTTT.

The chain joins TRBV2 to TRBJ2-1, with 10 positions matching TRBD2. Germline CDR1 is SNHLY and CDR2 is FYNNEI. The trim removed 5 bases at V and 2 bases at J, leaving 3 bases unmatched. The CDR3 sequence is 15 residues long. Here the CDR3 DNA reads TGTGCCAGCAGTTCACTAGCGGGAACCTACAATGAGCAGTTCTTC. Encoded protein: CASSSLAGTYNEQFF.

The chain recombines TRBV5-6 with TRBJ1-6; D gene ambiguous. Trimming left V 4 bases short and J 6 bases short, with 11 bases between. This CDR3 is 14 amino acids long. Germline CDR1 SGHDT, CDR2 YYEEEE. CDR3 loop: CASSLGRVNSPLHF. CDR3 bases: TGTGCCAGCAGCCTCGGGAGAGTTAATTCACCCCTCCACTTT.

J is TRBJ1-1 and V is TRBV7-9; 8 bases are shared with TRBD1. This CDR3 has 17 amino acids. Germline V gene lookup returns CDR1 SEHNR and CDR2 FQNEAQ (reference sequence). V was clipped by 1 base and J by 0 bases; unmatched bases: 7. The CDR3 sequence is CASSLGQGTTLNTEAFF. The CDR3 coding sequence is TGTGCCAGCAGCTTAGGACAGGGGACAACCTTGAACACTGAAGCTTTCTTT.

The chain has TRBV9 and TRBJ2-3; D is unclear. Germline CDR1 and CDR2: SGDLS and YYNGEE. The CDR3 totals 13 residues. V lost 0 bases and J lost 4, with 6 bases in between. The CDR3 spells CASSVESSDTQYF. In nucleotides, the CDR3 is TGTGCCAGCAGCGTAGAATCCTCAGATACGCAGTATTTT.

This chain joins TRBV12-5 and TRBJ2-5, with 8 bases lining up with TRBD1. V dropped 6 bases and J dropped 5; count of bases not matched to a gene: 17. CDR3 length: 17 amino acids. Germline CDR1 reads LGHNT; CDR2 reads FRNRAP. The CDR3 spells CASGYITGTGRRETQYF. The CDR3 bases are TGTGCTAGTGGCTACATTACCGGGACAGGCAGGAGGGAGACCCAGTACTTC.

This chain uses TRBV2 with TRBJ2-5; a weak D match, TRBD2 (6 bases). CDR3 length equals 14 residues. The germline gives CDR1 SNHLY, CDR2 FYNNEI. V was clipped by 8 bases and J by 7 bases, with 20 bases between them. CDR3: CASRQSGSFGTQYF. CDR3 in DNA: TGTGCCAGCCGGCAATCCGGGAGTTTTGGGACCCAGTACTTC.

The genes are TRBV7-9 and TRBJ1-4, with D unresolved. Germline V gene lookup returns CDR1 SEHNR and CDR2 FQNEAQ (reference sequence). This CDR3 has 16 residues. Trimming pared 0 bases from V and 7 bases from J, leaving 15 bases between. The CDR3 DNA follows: TGTGCCAGCAGCTTAGCGCAGTCCGGGGTTGGTGAAAAACTGTTTTTT. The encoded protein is CASSLAQSGVGEKLFF.

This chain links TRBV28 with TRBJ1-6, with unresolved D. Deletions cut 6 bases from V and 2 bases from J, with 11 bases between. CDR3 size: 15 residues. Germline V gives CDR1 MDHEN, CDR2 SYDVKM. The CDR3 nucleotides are TGTGCCAGCAGGGAGGGCGCTCCCTATAATTCACCCCTCCACTTT. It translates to CASREGAPYNSPLHF.

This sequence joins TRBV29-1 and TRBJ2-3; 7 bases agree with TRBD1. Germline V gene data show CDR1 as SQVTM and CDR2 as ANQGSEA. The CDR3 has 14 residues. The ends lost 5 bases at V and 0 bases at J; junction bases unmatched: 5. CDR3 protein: CSVSTGPSTDTQYF. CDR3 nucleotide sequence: TGCAGCGTTTCGACAGGGCCTAGCACAGATACGCAGTATTTT.

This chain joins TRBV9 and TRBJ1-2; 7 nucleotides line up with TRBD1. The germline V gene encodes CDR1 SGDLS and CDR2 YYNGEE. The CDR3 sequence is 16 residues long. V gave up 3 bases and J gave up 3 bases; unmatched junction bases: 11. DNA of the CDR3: TGTGCCAGCAGCGCAAATACAGGGGACGAGGACTATGGCTACACCTTC. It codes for CASSANTGDEDYGYTF.

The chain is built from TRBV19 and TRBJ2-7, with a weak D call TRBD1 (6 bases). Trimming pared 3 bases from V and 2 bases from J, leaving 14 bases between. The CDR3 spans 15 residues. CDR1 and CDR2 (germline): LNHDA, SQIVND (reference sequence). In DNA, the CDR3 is TGTGCCAGTAGTATGTGGCCAGGGGAAGCCTACGAGCAGTACTTC. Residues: CASSMWPGEAYEQYF.

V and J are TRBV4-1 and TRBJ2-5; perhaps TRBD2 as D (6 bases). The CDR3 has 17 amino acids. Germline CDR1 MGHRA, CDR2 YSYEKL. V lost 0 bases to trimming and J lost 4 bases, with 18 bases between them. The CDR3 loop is CASSQESVGAGGETQYF. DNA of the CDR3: TGCGCCAGCAGCCAAGAATCCGTAGGAGCGGGTGGAGAGACCCAGTACTTC.

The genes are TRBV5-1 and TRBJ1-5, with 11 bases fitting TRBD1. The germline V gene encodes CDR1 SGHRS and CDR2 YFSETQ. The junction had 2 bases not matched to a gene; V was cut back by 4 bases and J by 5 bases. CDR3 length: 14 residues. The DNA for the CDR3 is TGCGCCAGCAGCGTGGGACAGGGGGATCAGCCCCAGCATTTT. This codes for CASSVGQGDQPQHF.

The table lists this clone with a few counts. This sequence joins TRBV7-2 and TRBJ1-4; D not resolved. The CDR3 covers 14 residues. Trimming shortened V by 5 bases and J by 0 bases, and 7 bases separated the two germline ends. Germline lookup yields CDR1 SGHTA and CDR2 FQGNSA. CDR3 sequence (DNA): TGTGCCAGCAGCCCTTATTCAACTAATGAAAAACTGTTTTTT. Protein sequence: CASSPYSTNEKLFF. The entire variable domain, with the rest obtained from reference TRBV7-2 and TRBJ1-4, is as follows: GAGVSQSPSNKVTEKGKDVELRCDPISGHTALYWYRQSLGQGLEFLIYFQGNSAPDKSGLPSDRFSAERTGGSVSTLTIQRTQQEDSAVYLCASSPYSTNEKLFFGSGTQLSVL.

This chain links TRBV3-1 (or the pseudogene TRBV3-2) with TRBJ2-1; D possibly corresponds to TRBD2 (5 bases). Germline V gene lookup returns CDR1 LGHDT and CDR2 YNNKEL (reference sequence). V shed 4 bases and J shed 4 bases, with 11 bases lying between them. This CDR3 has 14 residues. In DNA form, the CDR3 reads TGTGCCAGCAGCCCCCTCGGCGGGTACAATGAGCAGTTCTTC. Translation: CASSPLGGYNEQFF.

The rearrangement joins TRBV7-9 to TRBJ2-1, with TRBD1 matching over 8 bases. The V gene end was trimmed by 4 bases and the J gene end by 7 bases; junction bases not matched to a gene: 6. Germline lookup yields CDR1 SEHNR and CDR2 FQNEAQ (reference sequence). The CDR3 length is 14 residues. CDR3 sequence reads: CASSSIQGVNEQFF. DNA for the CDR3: TGTGCCAGCAGCTCCATACAGGGGGTAAATGAGCAGTTCTTC.

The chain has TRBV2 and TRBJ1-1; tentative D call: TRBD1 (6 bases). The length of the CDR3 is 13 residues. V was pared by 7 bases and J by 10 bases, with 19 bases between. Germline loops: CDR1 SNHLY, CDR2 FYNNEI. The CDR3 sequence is CASTRTVQGSAFF. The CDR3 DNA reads TGTGCCAGCACCCGGACAGTACAGGGCTCAGCTTTCTTT. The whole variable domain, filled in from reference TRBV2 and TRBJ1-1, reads EPEVTQTPSHQVTQMGQEVILRCVPISNHLYFYWYRQILGQKVEFLVSFYNNEISEKSEIFDDQFSVERPDGSNFTLKIRSTKLEDSAMYFCASTRTVQGSAFFGQGTRLTVV.

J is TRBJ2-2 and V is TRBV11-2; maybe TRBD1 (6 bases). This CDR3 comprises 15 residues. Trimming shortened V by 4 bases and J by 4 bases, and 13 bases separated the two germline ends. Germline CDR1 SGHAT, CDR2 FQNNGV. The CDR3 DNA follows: TGTGCCAGCAGCTCGGGACAACCCGGCACCGGGGAGCTGTTTTTT. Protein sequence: CASSSGQPGTGELFF.

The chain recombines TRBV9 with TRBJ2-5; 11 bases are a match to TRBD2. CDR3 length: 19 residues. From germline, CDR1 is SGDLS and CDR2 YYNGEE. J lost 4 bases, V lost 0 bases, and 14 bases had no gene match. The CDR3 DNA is TGTGCCAGCAGCGTAGCTACGGATTTAGCGGGAGGGCAACGAGAGACCCAGTACTTC. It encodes CASSVATDLAGGQRETQYF.

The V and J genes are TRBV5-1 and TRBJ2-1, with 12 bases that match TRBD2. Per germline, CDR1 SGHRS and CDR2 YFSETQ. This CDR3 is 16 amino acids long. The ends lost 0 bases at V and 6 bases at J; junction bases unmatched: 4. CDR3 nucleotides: TGCGCCAGCAGCTTGGCACCGACTAGCGGGAGCAATGAGCAGTTCTTC. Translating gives CASSLAPTSGSNEQFF. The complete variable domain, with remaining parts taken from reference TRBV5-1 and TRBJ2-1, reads KAGVTQTPRYLIKTRGQQVTLSCSPISGHRSVSWYQQTPGQGLQFLFEYFSETQRNKGNFPGRFSGRQFSNSRSEMNVSTLELGDSALYLCASSLAPTSGSNEQFFGPGTRLTVL.

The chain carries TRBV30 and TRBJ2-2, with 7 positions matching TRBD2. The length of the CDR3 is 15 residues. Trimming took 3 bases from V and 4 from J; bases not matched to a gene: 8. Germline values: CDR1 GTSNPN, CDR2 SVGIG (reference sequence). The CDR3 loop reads CAWRTGGLGTGELFF. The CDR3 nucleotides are TGTGCCTGGAGAACGGGAGGTCTGGGCACCGGGGAGCTGTTTTTT. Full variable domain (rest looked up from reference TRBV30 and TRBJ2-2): SQTIHQWPATLVQPVGSPLSLECTVEGTSNPNLYWYRQAAGRGLQLLFYSVGIGQISSEVPQNLSASRPQDRQFILSSKKLLLSDSGFYLCAWRTGGLGTGELFFGEGSRLTVL.

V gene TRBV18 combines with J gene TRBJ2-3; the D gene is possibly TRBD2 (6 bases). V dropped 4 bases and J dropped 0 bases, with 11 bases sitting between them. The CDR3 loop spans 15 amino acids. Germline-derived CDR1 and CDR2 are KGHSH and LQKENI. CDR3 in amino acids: CASSRVAASTDTQYF. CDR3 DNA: TGTGCCAGCTCACGGGTAGCGGCTAGCACAGATACGCAGTATTTT. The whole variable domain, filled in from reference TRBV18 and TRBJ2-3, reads NAGVMQNPRHLVRRRGQEARLRCSPMKGHSHVYWYRQLPEEGLKFMVYLQKENIIDESGMPKERFSAEFPKEGPSILRIQQVVRGDSAAYFCASSRVAASTDTQYFGPGTRLTVL.

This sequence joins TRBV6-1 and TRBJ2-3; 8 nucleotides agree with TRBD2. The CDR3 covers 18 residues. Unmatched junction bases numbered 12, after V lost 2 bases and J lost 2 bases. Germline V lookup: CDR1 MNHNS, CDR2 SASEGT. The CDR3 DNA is TGTGCCAGCAGTGAAACGAGGGGACTAGTAGCGGACACAGATACGCAGTATTTT. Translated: CASSETRGLVADTDTQYF.